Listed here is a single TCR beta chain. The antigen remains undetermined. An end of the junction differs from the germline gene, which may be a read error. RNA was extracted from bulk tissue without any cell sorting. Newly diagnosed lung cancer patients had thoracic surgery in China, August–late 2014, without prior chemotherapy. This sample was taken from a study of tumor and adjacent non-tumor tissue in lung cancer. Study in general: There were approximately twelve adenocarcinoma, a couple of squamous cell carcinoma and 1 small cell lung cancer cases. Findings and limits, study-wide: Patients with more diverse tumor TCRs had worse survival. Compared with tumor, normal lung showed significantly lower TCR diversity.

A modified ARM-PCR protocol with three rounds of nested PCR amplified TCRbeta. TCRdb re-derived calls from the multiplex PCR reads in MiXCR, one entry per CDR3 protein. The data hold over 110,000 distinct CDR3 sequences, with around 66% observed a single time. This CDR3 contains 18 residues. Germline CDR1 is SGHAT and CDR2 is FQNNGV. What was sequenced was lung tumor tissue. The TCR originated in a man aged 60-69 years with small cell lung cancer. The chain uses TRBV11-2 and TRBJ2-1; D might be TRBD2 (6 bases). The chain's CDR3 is CASSYYTRGLTGVNEQFF. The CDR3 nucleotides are TGTGCCAGCAGCTACTACACCCGAGGACTAACGGGAGTCAATGAACAGTTCTTC.